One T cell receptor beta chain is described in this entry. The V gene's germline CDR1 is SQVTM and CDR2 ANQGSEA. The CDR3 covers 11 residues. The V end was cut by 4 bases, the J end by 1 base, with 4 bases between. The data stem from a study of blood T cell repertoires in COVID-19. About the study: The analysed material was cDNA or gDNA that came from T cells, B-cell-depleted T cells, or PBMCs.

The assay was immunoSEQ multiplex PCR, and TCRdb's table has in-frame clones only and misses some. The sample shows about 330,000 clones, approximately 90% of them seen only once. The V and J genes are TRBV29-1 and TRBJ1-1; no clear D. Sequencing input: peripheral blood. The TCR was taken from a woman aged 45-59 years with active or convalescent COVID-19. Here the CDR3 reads CSVAQNTEAFF. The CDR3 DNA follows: TGCAGCGTTGCACAGAACACTGAAGCTTTCTTT.